This T cell receptor (beta chain) was recovered during a study of T cell changes during pregnancy in multiple sclerosis. Sequenced by immunoSEQ multiplex PCR; TCRdb stores in-frame clones only, minus some. The sample has about 88,000 clones, around 90% seen once. CDR3 length equals 14 residues. V was pared by 4 bases and J by 7 bases, with 9 bases of the junction left unmatched. Germline loops: CDR1 SGHRS, CDR2 YFSETQ. This TCR derives from a female donor with multiple sclerosis, enrolled in a pregnancy study. Sample: peripheral blood, taken in the first trimester of pregnancy. The V gene is TRBV5-1, the J gene TRBJ1-1; 8 bases line up with TRBD1. In nucleotides, the CDR3 is TGCGCCAGCAGCCGGGACAGGAGGTCGGATGAAGCTTTCTTT. Its translation: CASSRDRRSDEAFF.